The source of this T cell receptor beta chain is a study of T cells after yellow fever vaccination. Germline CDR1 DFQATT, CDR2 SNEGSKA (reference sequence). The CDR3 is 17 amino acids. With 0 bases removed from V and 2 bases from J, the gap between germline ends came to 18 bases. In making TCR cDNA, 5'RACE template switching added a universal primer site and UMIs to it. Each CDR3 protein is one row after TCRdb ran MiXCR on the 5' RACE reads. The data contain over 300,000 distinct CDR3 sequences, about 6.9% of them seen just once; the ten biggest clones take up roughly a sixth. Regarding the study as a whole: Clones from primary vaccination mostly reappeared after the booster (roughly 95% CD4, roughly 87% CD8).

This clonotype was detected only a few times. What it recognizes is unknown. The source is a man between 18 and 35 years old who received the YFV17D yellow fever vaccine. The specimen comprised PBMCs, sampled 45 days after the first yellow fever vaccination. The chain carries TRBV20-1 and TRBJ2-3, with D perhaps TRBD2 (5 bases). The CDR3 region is CSARDPWTGTTTDTQYF. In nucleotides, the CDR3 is TGCAGTGCTAGAGACCCCTGGACTGGAACCACCACAGATACGCAGTATTTT.